This T cell receptor beta chain was recorded in a study of blood T cell repertoires in COVID-19 (dated by TCRdb to the early 2020s). Describing the broader study: Collaborator samples came from the United States, Italy and Spain and covered acute and convalescent phases of COVID-19. A de-identified subject ID, COVID-19 status, age in years and sex were almost always included in the sample metadata. The prospective study material was composed of cDNA or gDNA derived from T cells, B-cell-depleted T cells, or PBMCs. Deeply sampled blood TCRbeta repertoires from subjects exposed to, actively infected with, or recovered from COVID-19 were included in the dataset. Where available, HLA class I and class II types were obtained from metadata supplied by the sample provider rather than from assay-based typing. Samples came from the ongoing ImmuneRACE study (first 160 participants) plus 1,254 subjects from 6 global collaborators. A freely available public database, intended as a resource for researchers studying the immune response to SARS-CoV-2, is where the repertoires were released.

Turning to this clone: It lacks a known antigen. One end of the junction does not line up with germline, which may come from a read error.

The research as a whole found: How much clinical and demographic metadata was included differed by source and by participant, and the metadata was provided uncurated.

TCRbeta CDR3 regions were amplified from genomic DNA using the immunoSEQ Assay, a bias-controlled multiplex PCR. Per the original workflow: The number of nucleated cells in each sample was estimated by amplification of reference gene primers within the assay. To quantify the absolute abundance of each unique TCRbeta CDR3 rearrangement, sequence reads were collapsed and filtered. For each sample, productive Simpson clonality was calculated by taking the square root of Simpson's diversity index across productive rearrangements. The source is immuneACCESS, and TCRdb retained only in-frame sequences with V and J called. Part of the clones is not carried over; for the studies checked, unresolved V genes explain less than half of this, and the remainder is unexplained. D and trimming were read from the DNA, whereas the V and J calls and clone size are those reported in that table. Recorded for this sample are over 50,000 clones; 72% of them occurred a single time. The top ten clones comprise roughly 5% of the sample.

CDR1 SGHTA and CDR2 FQGNSA were looked up in the germline V gene. The CDR3 has 8 amino acids, counting the end cysteine and phenylalanine. Left in the record is the CDR3 DNA by itself, 24 bases read in frame from the first base. One collaborating source in Seattle enrolled patients while the patients were actively infected and followed the patients over time throughout the course of disease. Collaborating institutions collected whole blood in K2EDTA tubes following their own protocols. For TCRbeta analysis, collaborator samples were shipped as frozen whole blood, as isolated PBMCs, or as DNA extracted from either sample type.

The TCR sequence derives from a woman in her 70s with COVID-19, enrolled during active disease. The sample was peripheral blood. Rearrangement joined TRBV7-2 to TRBJ1-2; the D gene identity is not certain. The nucleotide sequence reads TGTGCCAGCAGCACCGAGAGCTTC. This yields the protein CASSTESF. The CDR3 plus the reference TRBV7-2 and TRBJ1-2 genes for the other parts give the full variable domain: GAGVSQSPSNKVTEKGKDVELRCDPISGHTALYWYRQSLGQGLEFLIYFQGNSAPDKSGLPSDRFSAERTGGSVSTLTIQRTQQEDSAVYLCASSTESFGSGTRLTVV.